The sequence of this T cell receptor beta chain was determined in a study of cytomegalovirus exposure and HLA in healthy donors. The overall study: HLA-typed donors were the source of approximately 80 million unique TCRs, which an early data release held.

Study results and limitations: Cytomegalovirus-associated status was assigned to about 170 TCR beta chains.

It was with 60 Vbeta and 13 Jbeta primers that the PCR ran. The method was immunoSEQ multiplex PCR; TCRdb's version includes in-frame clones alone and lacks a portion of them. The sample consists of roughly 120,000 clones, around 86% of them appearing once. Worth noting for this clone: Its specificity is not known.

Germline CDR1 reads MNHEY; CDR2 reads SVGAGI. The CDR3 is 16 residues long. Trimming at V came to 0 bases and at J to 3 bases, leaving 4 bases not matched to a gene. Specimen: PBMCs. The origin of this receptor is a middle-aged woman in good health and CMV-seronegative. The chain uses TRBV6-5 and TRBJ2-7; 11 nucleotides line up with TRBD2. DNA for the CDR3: TGTGCCAGCAGTTACTCCCCTAGCGGGGGGATCTACGAGCAGTACTTC. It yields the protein CASSYSPSGGIYEQYF.